These T cell receptor beta chains were read from a single sample in a study of cytomegalovirus exposure and HLA in healthy donors. Repertoires were generated with immunoSEQ multiplex PCR, while TCRdb's copy carries only in-frame clones and drops some. This repertoire shows just over 150,000 clones, 70% to 90% found once; its top ten account for approximately 2.5%. Sequenced: PBMCs. Source of these receptors: a young woman in good health and CMV-seronegative. Both conserved end residues are part of each CDR3. Fields, in order: J gene, CDR3 length, D gene, clone size, V gene, CDR3 protein, CDR3 DNA. The D gene is left open where the match is weak. Clone size appears in some rows only: once, few, many, or a class for an expanded clone.

TRBJ2-7,15,-,-,TRBV29-1,CSASLLGRETYEQYF,TGCAGCGCCTCTCTTTTGGGACGGGAGACCTACGAGCAGTACTTC
TRBJ2-5,13,-,-,TRBV9,CASSVSRQETQYF,TGTGCCAGCAGCGTATCCCGTCAAGAGACCCAGTACTTC
TRBJ2-7,14,TRBD2,-,TRBV6-5,CASSRGDERDEQYF,TGTGCCAGCTCCCGGGGGGATGAGAGGGACGAGCAGTACTTC
TRBJ2-5,15,TRBD1,-,TRBV27,CASSLSRGGGETQYF,TGTGCCAGCAGTTTATCGAGAGGGGGCGGGGAGACCCAGTACTTC
TRBJ2-7,15,-,-,TRBV7-2,CASSVQGSLPYEQYF,TGTGCCAGCAGCGTACAGGGTAGCTTACCCTACGAGCAGTACTTC
TRBJ1-2,14,-,-,TRBV29-1,CSTLGQLRGYGYTF,TGCAGCACTCTCGGCCAGCTTAGGGGGTATGGCTACACCTTC
TRBJ2-7,16,TRBD2,few,TRBV7-2,CASSPGLAGGVDEQYF,TGTGCCAGCAGCCCCGGACTAGCGGGGGGGGTCGACGAGCAGTACTTC
TRBJ2-2,17,TRBD2,-,TRBV9,CASSLPSGGVLSGELFF,TGTGCCAGCAGCTTACCTAGCGGGGGAGTCCTTTCCGGGGAGCTGTTTTTT
TRBJ2-7,16,TRBD1,-,TRBV6-5,CASSYSAGTGSYEQYF,TGTGCCAGCAGTTACTCGGCTGGGACAGGGTCCTACGAGCAGTACTTC
TRBJ2-1,15,-,-,TRBV27,CASSLSGNGPDEQFF,TGTGCCAGCAGTTTATCCGGGAACGGACCGGATGAGCAGTTCTTC
TRBJ2-1,16,-,-,TRBV10-3,CAISEVSASSYNEQFF,TGTGCCATCAGTGAAGTTAGCGCCAGCTCCTACAATGAGCAGTTCTTC
TRBJ2-5,15,TRBD1,once,TRBV28,CASTLGAGGPETQYF,TGTGCCAGCACCCTGGGGGCAGGGGGCCCCGAGACCCAGTACTTC
TRBJ2-7,14,-,-,TRBV4-2,CASSQDPKGGEQYF,TGTGCCAGCAGCCAAGACCCCAAAGGGGGCGAGCAGTACTTC
TRBJ2-2,14,-,-,TRBV7-9,CASSLGQNTGELFF,TGTGCCAGCAGCTTAGGACAAAACACCGGGGAGCTGTTTTTT